This TCR beta chain was captured in a study of T-cell memory formation after mild COVID-19. Remarks on this clonotype: Its cognate antigen is unknown.

Study-wide findings and caveats: Contracting clones localized mainly to CM and EM when CD4+ and mainly to EMRA when CD8+. Among clones contracting day 15 to 85, CD4/CD8 was balanced, whereas later expanders leaned CD4+.

Germline assignment: CDR1 SGHAT and CDR2 FQNNGV. The CDR3 runs 15 residues. V lost 8 bases and J lost 11, with 25 bases in between. 5'RACE with constant-segment primers built TCRalpha and TCRbeta cDNA libraries with UMIs. TCRdb redid the calling of the 5' RACE reads with MiXCR, one entry per CDR3 protein. Of fewer than 650,000 distinct CDR3 sequences in the sample, about 18% were seen once. The source material was PBMCs or a T cell subset sorted from them (not recorded which). This clonotype originated in an adult woman who had mild COVID-19 (a few samples of this study predate the infection). Cell type and time point are not known. J is TRBJ2-1 and V is TRBV11-2; D perhaps matches TRBD2 (7 bases). CDR3 bases: TGTGCCAGCGGATCCCCAAGGGGGGGCCTCTATCAGCAGTTCTTC. This sequence encodes CASGSPRGGLYQQFF.